The 5 T cell receptor beta chains below all came from one sample that was sequenced in a study of OX40 agonist ivuxolimab in advanced cancers. Here immunoSEQ multiplex PCR was the method, and the copy in TCRdb shows in-frame clones only, minus some. The sample has some 73,000 clones, around 90% seen once. Sequencing was performed on CD4+ or CD8+ T cells sorted from blood, taken in a trial of the OX40 agonist ivuxolimab. Receptors were obtained from an adult with an advanced solid tumor such as melanoma, head and neck, liver or kidney cancer.

The rearrangement links TRBV25-1 to TRBJ1-2; D not resolved. Per germline, CDR1 MGHDK and CDR2 SYGVNS. The CDR3 extends over 16 amino acids. V lost 2 bases, J lost 4 bases, and 17 bases lay in between. The CDR3 reads CASSEEGLLGSYGYTF. Written as DNA, the CDR3 is TGTGCCAGCAGTGAAGAAGGGCTGTTGGGCTCCTATGGCTACACCTTC.

V is TRBV30 and J is TRBJ1-6; D gene unclear. Germline CDR1 reads GTSNPN; CDR2 reads SVGIG (reference sequence). V was cut by 2 bases and J by 3 bases, with 8 bases left in between. The CDR3 totals 14 residues. CDR3 amino acids: CAWSLTVYNSPLHF. CDR3 nucleotide sequence: TGTGCCTGGAGTCTCACAGTCTATAATTCACCCCTCCACTTT.

J is TRBJ1-2 and V is TRBV29-1; D might be TRBD1 (5 bases). Trimming cost V 8 bases and J 3 bases, with 16 bases left between them. Germline values: CDR1 SQVTM, CDR2 ANQGSEA. CDR3 length: 13 residues. The CDR3 protein is CSCLDSRYYGYTF. The CDR3 DNA reads as TGCAGCTGCCTAGACAGCCGCTACTATGGCTACACCTTC.

The chain joins TRBV15 to TRBJ2-2, with D perhaps given as TRBD1 or TRBD2 (6 bases each). Deletions cut 5 bases from V and 5 bases from J, with 21 bases between. There are 17 residues in the CDR3. The germline CDR1 and CDR2 sequences are LNHNV and YYDKDF (reference sequence). This chain's CDR3 is CATSAFGGRGRTGELFF. In DNA, the CDR3 is TGTGCCACCAGCGCCTTTGGTGGCCGGGGGCGAACCGGGGAGCTGTTTTTT.

This clone was observed a handful of times. This chain connects TRBV29-1 to TRBJ2-3, with 7 bases fitting TRBD2. V lost 6 bases, J lost 2 bases, and 17 bases stayed unmatched. The CDR3 has 17 residues. Germline V gives CDR1 SQVTM, CDR2 ANQGSEA. As DNA, the CDR3 is TGCAGCGTAGGTAACCGGGGCGGGAGCAGGGTCACAGATACGCAGTATTTT. Protein sequence: CSVGNRGGSRVTDTQYF.